This entry is about one T cell receptor (beta chain). This clonotype was seen many times. Its antigen specificity is not known. Base qualities are not recorded, but no much larger clone differs from it by a single base. For sequencing, an Illumina MiSeq was employed. TCRdb reprocessed the public reads (quality trimming at Q25 with fastp, clone calling with MiXCR) and kept in-frame beta chains. Each entry merges the rows of one CDR3 protein and shows their most common DNA and genes. In this sample the table shows 35,000 to 50,000 distinct CDR3 sequences, more than 9% of which occur a single time. The top ten constitute 8% of the sample. The data belong to a study of type 1 regulatory T cells (dated by TCRdb to the early 2020s). With respect to the entire study: An in vitro protocol by which a Tr1-enriched, alloantigen-specific CD4 T cell product named T-allo10 was generated was characterized in the study. T-allo10 was being evaluated clinically in patients with hematological malignancies who were receiving allogeneic hematopoietic stem cell transplantation.

The germline V gene yields MGHDK for CDR1 and SYGVNS for CDR2. Measured from the cysteine to the phenylalanine, the CDR3 is 12 residues long. Solely the CDR3 DNA is kept, with 36 bases framed from the first base. At the junction V is shortened by 7 bases and J by 9 bases, with 14 bases in between. Overall study results and their limits: A more restricted TCR repertoire was observed in Tr1 cells than in non-Tr1 cells, and this restriction was interpreted in the study as alloantigen-induced clonal expansion.

The sample consisted of cultured non-Tr1 T cells, either the whole culture or a sorted T cell fraction (not recorded which). This sample's cell subset or site label indicates: non-Tr1 population from the T-allo10 product. The source is a human donor in good health. The rearrangement joined TRBV25-1 to TRBJ2-3, and possibly TRBD2, on 6 matching bases. The bases read TGTGCCAGCATGCGAAGGGGAGGAACGCAGTATTTT. It codes for CASMRRGGTQYF.